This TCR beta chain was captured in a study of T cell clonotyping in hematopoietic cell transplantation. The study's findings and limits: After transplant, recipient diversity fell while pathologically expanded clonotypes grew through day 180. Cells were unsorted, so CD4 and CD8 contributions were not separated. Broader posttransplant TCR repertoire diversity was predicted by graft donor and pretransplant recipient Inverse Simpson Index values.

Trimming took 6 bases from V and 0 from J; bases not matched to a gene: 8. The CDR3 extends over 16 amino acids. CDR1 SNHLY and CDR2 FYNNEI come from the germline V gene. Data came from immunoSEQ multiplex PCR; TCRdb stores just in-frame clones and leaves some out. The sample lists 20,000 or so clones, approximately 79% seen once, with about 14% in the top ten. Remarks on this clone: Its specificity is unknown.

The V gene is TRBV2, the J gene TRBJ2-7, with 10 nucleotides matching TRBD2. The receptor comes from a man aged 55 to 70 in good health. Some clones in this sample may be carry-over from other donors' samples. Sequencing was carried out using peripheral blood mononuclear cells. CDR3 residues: CASSVWASGSSYEQYF. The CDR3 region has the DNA TGTGCCAGCAGCGTCTGGGCTAGCGGGAGCTCCTACGAGCAGTACTTC.